This is a list of T cell receptor beta chains from one sample in a study of cytomegalovirus exposure and HLA in healthy donors. The protocol was immunoSEQ multiplex PCR, while the TCRdb copy is restricted to in-frame clones and leaves out a portion. The sample lists more than 150,000 clones; approximately 79% were seen once. The sample taken for sequencing was PBMCs. These receptors were taken from a man aged 35-49 years in good health and CMV-seropositive. Each CDR3 is given with its conserved first and last residue.

V	CDR3
TRBV2	CASMDRNEAFF
TRBV7-9	CASSPGWGRKTEAFF
TRBV6-4	CASSAGTTGTDTQYF
TRBV9	CASSVGGDTGELFF
TRBV2	CASSGARGLTDIQYF
TRBV9	CASSVGTGQGRYEQYF
TRBV28	CASSLLGAEKLFF
TRBV7-3	CASGLDGGGYNEQFF
TRBV29-1	CSVEDYGYGYTF
TRBV6-5	CATPTGTGDQPQHF
TRBV6-5	CASRLQGQGSPLHF
TRBV28	CASSFGGAGQPQHF
TRBV9	CASSPRGGGNEQFF
TRBV9	CASSVDSGGELQVF
TRBV6-1	CASSYRGGNGELFF
TRBV7-3	CASSRITDTQYF
TRBV5-6	CASSLVWGENTEAFF
TRBV20-1	CSAGGQYEQYF
TRBV9	CASSVEGTTWRTQYF
TRBV7-3	CASSLVASGVYQETQYF
TRBV5-1	CASSSIAGGPHEQYF
TRBV19	CASSILSGGTDTQYF
TRBV18	CASSLAGGPADTQYF
TRBV13	CASSLGLAGTNEQFF
TRBV10-1	CASSDLPFSGRMDYEQYF
TRBV15	CATSRQVRDRALEQYF
TRBV9	CASSPPGTSGLTQYF
TRBV5-6	CASSPDRIETQYF
TRBV4-1	CASSQVLSTDTQYF
TRBV6-5	CATWGGVVYEQYF
TRBV5-1	CASSLGGPGLSSNQPQHF
TRBV12-5	CASGYRAVTGNTIYF
TRBV5-1	CASSLDAPRGGETQYF
TRBV27	CASSRDRLGNQPQHF
TRBV19	CASRSQGGRDTQYF
TRBV4-3	CASSQDGGTPLELFF
TRBV19	CASNPLAGTDTQYF
TRBV7-3	CASSSSYGEQYF
TRBV5-4	CASSLDRAGSSTEAFF
TRBV21-1	CASSARQGPFQNFTDTQYF
TRBV6-7	CASPHQIGETEAFF